The 10 T cell receptor beta chains given below trace back to one sample, sequenced in a study of cytotoxic CD8 clonotypes in ibrutinib-treated CLL. Only in-frame clones appear in the TCRdb table, and some are missing; sequencing was by immunoSEQ multiplex PCR. The sample consists of tens of thousands of clones, over 80% of them appearing once. Specimen: PBMCs, collected after 24 months of ibrutinib treatment. These receptors were obtained from a human donor with chronic lymphocytic leukemia.

The gene calls are TRBV29-1 and TRBJ1-2; the match to TRBD1 covers 9 bases. CDR3 length equals 12 residues. The V and J ends lost 5 bases and 8 bases, in that order; junction bases with no gene match: 6. Germline V gives CDR1 SQVTM, CDR2 ANQGSEA. The DNA for the CDR3 is TGCAGCGTTAGACCTACAGGGGGCGGCTACACCTTC. Translated, it gives CSVRPTGGGYTF.

CDR3 in DNA: TGTGCCAGCACCCCTGGCAGACTAGCGGGAGGGAGCACAGATACGCAGTATTTT. It codes for CASTPGRLAGGSTDTQYF. The genes are TRBV9 and TRBJ2-3; 14 nucleotides align to TRBD2. Germline loops: CDR1 SGDLS, CDR2 YYNGEE. This CDR3 is built from 18 residues. J lost 0 bases, V lost 6 bases, and 9 bases had no gene match.

This chain links TRBV28 with TRBJ1-2, with TRBD1 identical over 9 bases. V was clipped by 1 base and J by 6 bases; unmatched bases: 3. The CDR3 totals 14 residues. Germline V gene sequence: CDR1 MDHEN, CDR2 SYDVKM. The CDR3 nucleotides read TGTGCCAGCAGTTTATTGAGGACAGGGGATGGCTACACCTTC. It encodes CASSLLRTGDGYTF.

This clone occurred a few times. The chain carries TRBV19 and TRBJ1-4; no reliable D call. The CDR3 has 14 residues. Trimming cost V 6 bases and J 7 bases, with 15 bases left between them. Germline CDR1 LNHDA, CDR2 SQIVND (reference sequence). The CDR3 is CASSTYGEVEKLFF. CDR3 nucleotide sequence: TGTGCCAGTAGCACGTACGGAGAAGTTGAAAAACTGTTTTTT.

CDR3 loop: CASSPWTTTTYEQYF. The CDR3, as DNA: TGCGCCAGCAGCCCGTGGACAACTACGACCTACGAGCAGTACTTC. The chain carries TRBV5-1 and TRBJ2-7, with D maybe TRBD1 (5 bases). The CDR3 loop spans 15 amino acids. Trimming shortened V by 4 bases and J by 2 bases, and 16 bases separated the two germline ends. Per the germline V gene, CDR1 is SGHRS and CDR2 is YFSETQ.

The chain has TRBV20-1 and TRBJ1-1, with 7 bases fitting TRBD1. Germline V gives CDR1 DFQATT, CDR2 SNEGSKA (reference sequence). This CDR3 contains 11 residues. V lost 3 bases to trimming and J lost 7 bases; unmatched junction nucleotides: 2. CDR3 nucleotides: TGCAGTGCTAGGGGACAGCATGAAGCTTTCTTT. Its translation is CSARGQHEAFF.

V usage is TRBV18 and J usage is TRBJ2-1, with TRBD2 matching over 15 bases. Germline CDR1 reads KGHSH; CDR2 reads LQKENI. CDR3 length: 16 residues. The ends lost 6 bases at V and 8 bases at J; junction bases unmatched: 8. In nucleotides, the CDR3 is TGTGCCAGCTCCCCAATTGGACTAGCGGGAGGGGATGAGCAGTTCTTC. Its translation: CASSPIGLAGGDEQFF.

This rearrangement joins TRBV19 to TRBJ2-2; D may match TRBD1 or TRBD2 (6 bases each). The CDR3 is made up of 17 amino acids. Germline CDR1 reads LNHDA; CDR2 reads SQIVND (reference sequence). V gave up 1 base and J gave up 5 bases, with 17 bases separating them. The CDR3 nucleotides are TGTGCCAGTAGTATAGTTGGGGGGCCACTAGCAACCGGGGAGCTGTTTTTT. It translates to CASSIVGGPLATGELFF.

The rearrangement joins TRBV2 to TRBJ2-5; 9 positions match TRBD2. The CDR3 is made up of 15 amino acids. V dropped 6 bases and J dropped 2; count of bases not matched to a gene: 7. CDR1 and CDR2 (germline): SNHLY, FYNNEI. The CDR3 sequence is CASRVRLAVQETQYF. DNA of the CDR3: TGTGCCAGCAGGGTTAGACTAGCGGTTCAAGAGACCCAGTACTTC.

This clone was seen once. The V and J genes are TRBV9 and TRBJ2-3; D uncertain. Trimming pared 1 base from V and 3 bases from J, leaving 6 bases between. Germline CDR1 and CDR2: SGDLS and YYNGEE. The CDR3 is made up of 13 amino acids. The CDR3 DNA reads as TGTGCCAGCAGCGTATTCGGAACAGATACGCAGTATTTT. Translated, it gives CASSVFGTDTQYF.